This paragraph covers one TCR beta chain sequence. Its antigen remains unidentified. This specimen comes from a study of graft-versus-host responses after intestinal transplantation. The overall study: For two to three years after anti-thymocyte globulin induction, all recipients took tacrolimus and steroids.

The CDR3 has 16 residues. CDR1 MGHRA and CDR2 YSYEKL come from the germline V gene. With 3 bases removed from V and 5 bases from J, the gap between germline ends came to 17 bases. Profiled with immunoSEQ multiplex PCR; TCRdb holds only in-frame clones, not every one. The sample consists of some 82,000 clones, around 90% of them appearing once. This sequence originates from a human donor who was the organ donor for an intestinal transplant. The chain employs TRBV4-1 and TRBJ2-1, with D uncertain. Specimen: unstimulated CD8+ T cells sorted from spleen or lymph node cells, collected before transplant. This chain's CDR3 is CASSHQRRWVDNEQFF. CDR3 in DNA: TGCGCCAGCAGCCACCAAAGACGTTGGGTGGACAATGAGCAGTTCTTC.